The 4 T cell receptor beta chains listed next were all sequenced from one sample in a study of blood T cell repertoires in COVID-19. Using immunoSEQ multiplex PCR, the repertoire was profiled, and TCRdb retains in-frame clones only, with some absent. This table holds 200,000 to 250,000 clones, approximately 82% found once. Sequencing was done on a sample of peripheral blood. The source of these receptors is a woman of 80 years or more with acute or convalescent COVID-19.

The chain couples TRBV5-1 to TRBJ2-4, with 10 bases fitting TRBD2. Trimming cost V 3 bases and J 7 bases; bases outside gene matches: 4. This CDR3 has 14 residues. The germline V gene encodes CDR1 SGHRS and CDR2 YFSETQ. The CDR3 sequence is CASSSLAGDNIQYF. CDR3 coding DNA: TGCGCCAGCAGCTCGCTAGCGGGAGATAACATTCAGTACTTC.

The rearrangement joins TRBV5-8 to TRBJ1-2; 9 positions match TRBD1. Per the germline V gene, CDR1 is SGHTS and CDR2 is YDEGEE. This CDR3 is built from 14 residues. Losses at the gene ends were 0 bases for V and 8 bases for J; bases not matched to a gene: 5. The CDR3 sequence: CASSLAWTGVGYTF. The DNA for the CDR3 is TGTGCCAGCAGCTTGGCCTGGACAGGGGTCGGCTACACCTTC.

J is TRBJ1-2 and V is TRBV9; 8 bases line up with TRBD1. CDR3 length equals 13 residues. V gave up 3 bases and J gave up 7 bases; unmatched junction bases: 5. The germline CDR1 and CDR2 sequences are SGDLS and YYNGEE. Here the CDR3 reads CASSDRQGTGYTF. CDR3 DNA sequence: TGTGCCAGCAGCGACAGACAGGGGACTGGCTACACCTTC.

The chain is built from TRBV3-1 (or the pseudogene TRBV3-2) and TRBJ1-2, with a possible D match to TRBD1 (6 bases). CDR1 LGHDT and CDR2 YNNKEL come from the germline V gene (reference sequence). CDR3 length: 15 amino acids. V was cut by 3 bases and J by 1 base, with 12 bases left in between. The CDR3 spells CASSQGGTFNYGYTF. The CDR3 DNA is TGTGCCAGCAGCCAGGGGGGGACATTTAACTATGGCTACACCTTC.